This passage covers 11 T cell receptor beta chains from one sample sequenced in a study of blood T cell repertoires in COVID-19. Measured with immunoSEQ multiplex PCR; TCRdb has only the in-frame clones, and not every one. The repertoire includes approximately 180,000 clones, 85% to 90% of them detected once, and 2% to 2.5% sits in the top ten. Sequenced: PBMCs or T cells enriched from blood (not recorded which). These receptors were obtained from a woman in her thirties or forties with acute COVID-19.

This chain joins TRBV7-2 and TRBJ1-5; 8 positions agree with TRBD1. Germline CDR1 SGHTA, CDR2 FQGNSA. This CDR3 spans 15 amino acids. Germline trimming cut 4 bases from V and 2 bases from J; bases unmatched to any gene: 4. The CDR3 here is CASSSRTGRNQPQHF. The CDR3 coding sequence is TGTGCCAGCAGCTCCCGGACAGGGCGCAATCAGCCCCAGCATTTT.

This clone was found once. The rearrangement uses TRBV30 and TRBJ1-1, with D maybe TRBD1 (5 bases). The V gene lost 1 base and the J gene lost 1 base, with 7 bases spanning the gap. The CDR3 spans 13 residues. Germline V gives CDR1 GTSNPN, CDR2 SVGIG (reference sequence). CDR3 bases: TGTGCCTGGAGTGGGGGCGGGAACACTGAAGCTTTCTTT. Encoded protein: CAWSGGGNTEAFF.

J is TRBJ2-5 and V is TRBV7-9, with 9 bases matching TRBD1. V trimming: 3 bases; J trimming: 5 bases; junction bases outside the gene matches: 4. The CDR3 runs to 14 residues. Germline lookup yields CDR1 SEHNR and CDR2 FQNEAQ (reference sequence). In nucleotides, the CDR3 is TGTGCCAGCAGCTTCGACAGGGGGTTCGAGACCCAGTACTTC. Encoded protein: CASSFDRGFETQYF.

The chain links TRBV28 to TRBJ1-5; the match to TRBD1 covers 8 bases. J was trimmed by 4 bases and V by 7 bases; bases with no gene match: 9. Germline CDR1 is MDHEN and CDR2 is SYDVKM. The CDR3 extends over 15 amino acids. The CDR3 coding sequence is TGTGCCAGCATTATACAGGGGGGCAATAATCAGCCCCAGCATTTT. This gives the protein CASIIQGGNNQPQHF. Based on the CDR3 plus reference TRBV28 and TRBJ1-5, the full variable domain is DVKVTQSSRYLVKRTGEKVFLECVQDMDHENMFWYRQDPGLGLRLIYFSYDVKMKEKGDIPEGYSVSREKKERFSLILESASTNQTSMYLCASIIQGGNNQPQHFGDGTRLSIL.

The chain employs TRBV7-9 and TRBJ2-7; D gene unclear. V was pared by 5 bases and J by 2 bases, with 4 bases between. From germline, CDR1 is SEHNR and CDR2 FQNEAQ (reference sequence). CDR3 size: 11 residues. CDR3 amino acids: CASSATYEQYF. The CDR3, as DNA: TGTGCCAGCAGCGCGACCTACGAGCAGTACTTC. Full variable domain (rest looked up from reference TRBV7-9 and TRBJ2-7): DTGVSQNPRHKITKRGQNVTFRCDPISEHNRLYWYRQTLGQGPEFLTYFQNEAQLEKSRLLSDRFSAERPKGSFSTLEIQRTEQGDSAMYLCASSATYEQYFGPGTRLTVT.

CDR3 sequence reads: CASSLGGTGAWAKTQYF. The CDR3 region has the DNA TGTGCCAGCAGCTTAGGTGGGACAGGGGCATGGGCTAAGACCCAGTACTTC. The J gene is TRBJ2-5, the V gene TRBV7-2; TRBD1 matches 10 bases. From germline, CDR1 is SGHTA and CDR2 FQGNSA. V was pared by 1 base and J by 6 bases, with 11 bases of the junction left unmatched. The CDR3 loop spans 17 amino acids.

The V gene is TRBV5-1, the J gene TRBJ2-2; 10 bases line up with TRBD2. The CDR3 length is 15 residues. Germline trimming cut 6 bases from V and 4 bases from J; bases unmatched to any gene: 6. The germline CDR1 and CDR2 sequences are SGHRS and YFSETQ. CDR3 region: CASNLAGDTTGELFF. CDR3 in DNA: TGCGCCAGCAATCTAGCGGGGGATACCACCGGGGAGCTGTTTTTT.

The gene calls are TRBV2 and TRBJ1-4, with no clear D. V lost 4 bases and J lost 4, with 13 bases in between. Germline lookup yields CDR1 SNHLY and CDR2 FYNNEI. CDR3 length: 15 amino acids. In nucleotides, the CDR3 is TGTGCCAGCAGTGCAAGCTACGCGCGTAATGAAAAACTGTTTTTT. This translates into CASSASYARNEKLFF.

J is TRBJ1-6 and V is TRBV6-5; 7 nucleotides match TRBD1. This CDR3 is built from 13 residues. CDR1 and CDR2 from the germline V gene are MNHEY and SVGAGI. V gave up 6 bases and J gave up 10 bases; unmatched junction bases: 6. This CDR3 reads CASRETGNSPLHF. Here the CDR3 DNA reads TGTGCCAGCAGAGAGACAGGGAACTCACCCCTCCACTTT.

V gene TRBV6-1 combines with J gene TRBJ1-1, with D maybe TRBD1 (5 bases). Germline loops: CDR1 MNHNS, CDR2 SASEGT. The CDR3 loop spans 15 amino acids. Trimming took off 0 bases at V and 6 bases at J, with 14 bases between the two ends. CDR3 sequence (DNA): TGTGCCAGCAGTGAAGCAGGCTCAGGGTTCGCTGAAGCTTTCTTT. Residues: CASSEAGSGFAEAFF.

Only a few counts were recorded for this clone. The chain recombines TRBV27 with TRBJ1-1; D unclear. The V gene lost 2 bases and the J gene lost 1 base, with 5 bases spanning the gap. CDR3 length: 13 amino acids. The germline V gene encodes CDR1 MNHEY and CDR2 SMNVEV (reference sequence). CDR3 nucleotides: TGTGCCAGCAGTTTAAGACAGAACACTGAAGCTTTCTTT. Translation gives CASSLRQNTEAFF.